The clone carrying this TCR beta chain was seen once. This CDR3 is 17 amino acids long. After removal of 3 bases from V and 0 bases from J, the junction contained 7 bases not matched to a gene. Per germline, CDR1 SGHKS and CDR2 YYEKEE (reference sequence). This sample was included in a study of blood T cells in healthy people across ages. A second roughly 6 to 12 cycle PCR used barcoded and J-beta primers. TCRdb passed the 5' RACE reads through MiXCR, listing each CDR3 protein once. The sample has fewer than 900,000 distinct CDR3 sequences, roughly 45% seen once. The specimen was blood. The chain uses TRBV5-5 and TRBJ2-1, with 9 bases matching TRBD1. The receptor was derived from a woman aged 60-75 years in good health. In nucleotides, the CDR3 is TGTGCCAGCAGCTGGGACCGGGACAGGGCCTCCTACAATGAGCAGTTCTTC. Amino acids: CASSWDRDRASYNEQFF.